Below, 25 T cell receptor beta chains from the same sample are listed, as sequenced in a study of untreated major depressive disorder. Assay used: immunoSEQ multiplex PCR; TCRdb lists only in-frame clones, some missing. The sample contains tens of thousands of clones, approximately 89% of which appear only once. The sample comprised CD4+ T cells from PBMCs. The source is a woman under 40 in good health.

The sample holds a few counts of this clone. The chain employs TRBV28 and TRBJ2-1, with 7 bases that match TRBD2. Germline loops: CDR1 MDHEN, CDR2 SYDVKM. The J segment lost 3 bases and the V segment lost 3 bases, leaving 8 bases of the junction unmatched. The CDR3 sequence is 16 residues long. The CDR3 loop is CASSFNGGNFYNEQFF. The CDR3 region has the DNA TGTGCCAGCAGTTTTAACGGGGGGAACTTCTACAATGAGCAGTTCTTC.

The CDR3 loop reads CASSRQGAYGYTF. DNA for the CDR3: TGTGCCAGCAGCAGACAGGGGGCTTATGGCTACACCTTC. The J gene is TRBJ1-2, the V gene TRBV27, with TRBD1 matching 10 bases. Trimming at V came to 6 bases and at J to 5 bases, leaving 3 bases not matched to a gene. Per the germline V gene, CDR1 is MNHEY and CDR2 is SMNVEV (reference sequence). The CDR3 runs 13 residues.

The chain is built from TRBV7-9 and TRBJ1-2, with D perhaps TRBD1 (6 bases). V was pared by 2 bases and J by 7 bases, with 11 bases between. In germline, CDR1 is SEHNR, CDR2 FQNEAQ (reference sequence). This CDR3 is 13 amino acids long. CDR3 in amino acids: CASSLWGASGYTF. The CDR3 nucleotides read TGTGCCAGCAGCTTATGGGGGGCGAGTGGCTACACCTTC. Full variable domain (remainder filled in from reference TRBV7-9 and TRBJ1-2): DTGVSQNPRHKITKRGQNVTFRCDPISEHNRLYWYRQTLGQGPEFLTYFQNEAQLEKSRLLSDRFSAERPKGSFSTLEIQRTEQGDSAMYLCASSLWGASGYTFGSGTRLTVV.

This clone came up a few times. The CDR3 is CASSTGSGYGYTF. In DNA form, the CDR3 reads TGCGCCAGCAGTACAGGCTCTGGCTATGGCTACACCTTC. The chain uses TRBV5-1 and TRBJ1-2; TRBD1 might be the D (5 bases). Trimming cost V 5 bases and J 4 bases, with 12 bases left between them. This CDR3 spans 13 amino acids. In germline, CDR1 is SGHRS, CDR2 YFSETQ.

The CDR3 protein is CASSLSRAVNTEAFF. The CDR3 DNA reads as TGCGCCAGCAGCTTGAGCAGGGCGGTGAACACTGAAGCTTTCTTT. The J gene is TRBJ1-1, the V gene TRBV5-1, with D maybe TRBD1 (5 bases). CDR1 is SGHRS and CDR2 is YFSETQ in the germline V gene. V was cut by 1 base and J by 0 bases, with 10 bases left in between. This CDR3 is built from 15 residues.

This chain links TRBV28 with TRBJ1-2; tentative D call: TRBD1 (6 bases). The V gene lost 1 base and the J gene lost 13 bases, with 19 bases spanning the gap. Germline V gives CDR1 MDHEN, CDR2 SYDVKM. This CDR3 has 14 amino acids. This CDR3 reads CASSLYIQGLGVTF. In DNA form, the CDR3 reads TGTGCCAGCAGTTTATACATACAGGGATTGGGGGTCACCTTC.

The gene calls are TRBV10-1 and TRBJ2-3; D may be TRBD1 or TRBD2 (5 bases each). Trimming stripped 4 bases from V and 5 bases from J, with 13 bases between. The CDR3 is made up of 14 amino acids. Germline loops: CDR1 WNHNN, CDR2 SYGVQD (reference sequence). The CDR3 sequence: CASSGPGRKDTQYF. CDR3 sequence (DNA): TGCGCCAGCAGTGGGCCGGGACGGAAAGATACGCAGTATTTT.

This clone appeared a few times. The chain combines TRBV4-3 with TRBJ1-1, with 7 nucleotides matching TRBD1. This CDR3 has 13 residues. CDR1 is LGHNA and CDR2 is YSLEER in the germline V gene. After removal of 4 bases from V and 3 bases from J, the junction contained 2 bases not matched to a gene. In nucleotides, the CDR3 is TGCGCCAGCAGCCGAGGACAGGACACTGAAGCTTTCTTT. This translates into CASSRGQDTEAFF.

The J gene is TRBJ1-3, the V gene TRBV30; 10 bases match TRBD1. V lost 7 bases to trimming and J lost 4 bases; unmatched junction nucleotides: 7. This CDR3 has 14 residues. Germline-derived CDR1 and CDR2 are GTSNPN and SVGIG (reference sequence). CDR3 DNA: TGTGCCTCTACGGGACAGGGGAAAGGAAACACCATATATTTT. Amino acid sequence: CASTGQGKGNTIYF.

V and J are TRBV6-1 and TRBJ1-4, with 7 bases fitting TRBD1. The V segment lost 4 bases and the J segment 4 bases; nucleotides outside the gene matches: 6. CDR3 size: 15 residues. The germline CDR1 and CDR2 sequences are MNHNS and SASEGT. DNA of the CDR3: TGTGCCAGCAGTGGGTACGGGACAGTTAATGAAAAACTGTTTTTT. This codes for CASSGYGTVNEKLFF.

The CDR3, as DNA: TGTGCCTGGGACAAGAAAATGAGTTGGGATGAAAAACTGTTTTTT. Protein sequence: CAWDKKMSWDEKLFF. V usage is TRBV30 and J usage is TRBJ1-4, with D uncertain. From germline, CDR1 is GTSNPN and CDR2 SVGIG (reference sequence). CDR3 length: 15 amino acids. V lost 5 bases and J 6 bases, leaving 19 bases between the germline ends.

The rearrangement links TRBV4-1 to TRBJ2-3; either TRBD1 or TRBD2 may fit D (5 bases each). Trimming left V 4 bases short and J 11 bases short, with 13 bases between. The CDR3 length is 12 residues. Germline values: CDR1 MGHRA, CDR2 YSYEKL. CDR3 nucleotide sequence: TGCGCCAGCAGCCGGCCGGGACCTCAGCAGTATTTT. Its translation: CASSRPGPQQYF.

The J gene is TRBJ2-4, the V gene TRBV30, with TRBD1 identical over 7 bases. The CDR3 runs to 13 residues. Germline V gene sequence: CDR1 GTSNPN, CDR2 SVGIG (reference sequence). Trimming at V came to 0 bases and at J to 7 bases, leaving 3 bases not matched to a gene. The CDR3 region is CAWSVTQGNIQYF. Here the CDR3 DNA reads TGTGCCTGGAGTGTAACACAGGGGAACATTCAGTACTTC.

The chain combines TRBV5-6 with TRBJ2-2; tentatively, D is TRBD1 (6 bases). The CDR3 has 13 residues. In germline, CDR1 is SGHDT, CDR2 YYEEEE. V dropped 3 bases and J dropped 6 bases, with 9 bases sitting between them. DNA of the CDR3: TGTGCCAGCAGCTCACAGGGATCCGGGGAGCTGTTTTTT. Its protein is CASSSQGSGELFF.

The sample holds a few counts of this clone. V gene TRBV7-2 combines with J gene TRBJ1-1, with D possibly matching TRBD1 (6 bases). Trimming took 2 bases from V and 3 from J, leaving 19 bases between them. This CDR3 comprises 17 residues. Germline V gene sequence: CDR1 SGHTA, CDR2 FQGNSA. The CDR3 region is CASSLWHRVGSDTEAFF. The CDR3 coding sequence is TGTGCCAGCAGCTTATGGCACAGGGTAGGATCGGACACTGAAGCTTTCTTT.

V and J are TRBV5-1 and TRBJ1-3; D uncertain. Germline assignment: CDR1 SGHRS and CDR2 YFSETQ. Trimming removed 0 bases from V and 2 bases from J, with 6 bases in between. CDR3 size: 14 residues. CDR3 sequence reads: CASSLEGTGNTIYF. The CDR3 nucleotides are TGCGCCAGCAGCTTGGAGGGTACTGGAAACACCATATATTTT.

The chain uses TRBV28 and TRBJ2-5; D gene ambiguous. The CDR3 sequence is 8 residues long. Trimming pared 4 bases from V and 11 bases from J, leaving 2 bases between. The germline V gene has CDR1 MDHEN and CDR2 SYDVKM. This CDR3 reads CASSSQYF. CDR3 nucleotides: TGTGCCAGCAGTTCGCAGTACTTC.

The gene calls are TRBV29-1 and TRBJ2-3; 10 nucleotides agree with TRBD2. Germline assignment: CDR1 SQVTM and CDR2 ANQGSEA. V shed 7 bases and J 1 base; nucleotides not matched to a gene: 14. The CDR3 has 17 amino acids. This CDR3 is CSASRTSGVGGTDTQYF. As DNA, the CDR3 is TGCAGCGCAAGCCGTACTAGCGGGGTGGGAGGCACAGATACGCAGTATTTT.

The chain links TRBV5-1 to TRBJ2-1; 8 bases line up with TRBD2. Germline loops: CDR1 SGHRS, CDR2 YFSETQ. The CDR3 loop spans 14 amino acids. V lost 4 bases to trimming and J lost 6 bases; unmatched junction nucleotides: 6. The CDR3, as DNA: TGCGCCAGCAGCCCGGGGGGGCCAGGCAATGAGCAGTTCTTC. This gives the protein CASSPGGPGNEQFF.

The chain has TRBV6-6 and TRBJ2-7; D perhaps matches TRBD1 (6 bases). Trimming stripped 5 bases from V and 0 bases from J, with 11 bases between. The germline V gene encodes CDR1 MNHNY and CDR2 SVGAGI (reference sequence). The CDR3 sequence is 14 residues long. The CDR3 DNA follows: TGTGCCAGCAGTACAAACAGGGCCTCCTACGAGCAGTACTTC. Translating gives CASSTNRASYEQYF.

This chain uses TRBV4-3 with TRBJ2-1; D not resolved. The CDR3 covers 14 residues. V lost 0 bases to trimming and J lost 6 bases, with 9 bases between them. CDR1 LGHNA and CDR2 YSLEER come from the germline V gene. The CDR3 region has the DNA TGCGCCAGCAGCCAAGATACGAGTCGCAATGAGCAGTTCTTC. Protein: CASSQDTSRNEQFF.

This chain joins TRBV9 and TRBJ2-5; a possible D gene is TRBD2 (5 bases). CDR1 and CDR2 (germline): SGDLS, YYNGEE. The CDR3 is 14 amino acids. Trimming left V 2 bases short and J 4 bases short, with 12 bases between. This CDR3 reads CASSVLGLAETQYF. CDR3 DNA sequence: TGTGCCAGCAGCGTCCTTGGACTCGCAGAGACCCAGTACTTC. Full variable domain (outside the CDR3, taken from reference TRBV9 and TRBJ2-5): DSGVTQTPKHLITATGQRVTLRCSPRSGDLSVYWYQQSLDQGLQFLIQYYNGEERAKGNILERFSAQQFPDLHSELNLSSLELGDSALYFCASSVLGLAETQYFGPGTRLLVL.

This rearrangement joins TRBV19 to TRBJ1-6; D is ambiguous. The V gene's germline CDR1 is LNHDA and CDR2 SQIVND (reference sequence). This CDR3 has 16 residues. V gave up 3 bases and J gave up 5 bases, with 14 bases separating them. The CDR3 nucleotides read TGTGCCAGTAGTATCTCCCGCAGGTCTGATAATTCACCCCTCCACTTT. Amino acid sequence: CASSISRRSDNSPLHF.

The chain carries TRBV14 and TRBJ1-2, with a weak D call TRBD1 (6 bases). The CDR3 sequence is 14 residues long. Germline CDR1 reads SGHDN; CDR2 reads FVKESK. The V end lost 0 bases, the J end lost 7 bases, and 12 bases lay between the germline ends. The CDR3 DNA reads TGTGCCAGCAGCCAAGATCCAGGGGTAGCTGGCTACACCTTC. Its translation: CASSQDPGVAGYTF.

Written as DNA, the CDR3 is TGTGCCTGGAGTGTAGGGGCAGGGGGGCCCACAGATACGCAGTATTTT. It encodes CAWSVGAGGPTDTQYF. V and J are TRBV30 and TRBJ2-3; TRBD1 is a possible D gene (7 bases). This CDR3 region has 16 residues. The V gene lost 0 bases and the J gene lost 2 bases, with 15 bases spanning the gap. Germline V lookup: CDR1 GTSNPN, CDR2 SVGIG (reference sequence).